This T cell receptor (beta chain) appears in the sequencing data of a study of human T cells and chemical hapten exposure. Across the study: Among samples, TCR yields varied mainly because of small differences in pooled library volume.

Study conclusions and caveats: Controls formed significantly fewer large CDR3 similarity clusters than expanded TCRs did. Patch test score was positively correlated with the counts of PT1 expanded TCRs. Counts of TCRs above 1 in 1000 frequency stayed unchanged with DPC sensitization.

Germline lookup yields CDR1 MNHEY and CDR2 SVGEGT. CDR3 length: 14 residues. V lost 6 bases and J lost 5; bases outside the gene matches: 6. The sample's time point: patch test 1, 2 weeks after DPC sensitization. Treatment indicated: therapeutic diphenylcyclopropenone sensitization with weekly scalp DPC. Concerning this clonotype itself: The antigen remains unidentified.

Each CDR3 protein gets one entry after TCRdb re-called the RACE reads with MiXCR. This sample has roughly 190,000 distinct CDR3 sequences, with approximately 20% found just once. Sequences were derived from whole blood, sampled in connection with sensitization to the hapten diphenylcyclopropenone (DPC). The chain links TRBV6-2 or TRBV6-3 to TRBJ2-5; TRBD2 matches at 10 bases. The clonotype was recovered from a woman aged 45-60 years with alopecia areata. Some clones in this sample may be carry-over from other donors' samples. The DNA of the CDR3 is TGTGCCAGCAGAGAAGCGGGAGGGCTGGAGACCCAGTACTTC. Its translation: CASREAGGLETQYF.